Listed below are T cell receptor beta chains from one sample, sequenced in a study of shared clonotypes between healthy human individuals. Generated by immunoSEQ multiplex PCR, the TCRdb table keeps only in-frame clones and is missing some. Of roughly 1,000,000 clones in the sample, roughly 74% were seen once. Sequenced: memory CD4+ T cells from PBMCs. All receptors come from a man between 18 and 35 years old in good health. Some clones in this sample may be carry-over from other donors' samples. Both conserved end residues are part of each CDR3. The D gene is left open where the match is weak. Size values are once, few and many counts, or a class for expanded clones, and some rows have none.

V,size,J,D,length,DNA,CDR3
TRBV10-1,-,TRBJ1-1,TRBD1,16,TGCGCCAGCAGCCCGGGGACAGGAGCCACGAGGACTGAAGCTTTCTTT,CASSPGTGATRTEAFF
TRBV28,-,TRBJ1-1,TRBD1,16,TGTGCCAGCAGTCCCCCTCCCGGGACAGGGAGCACTGAAGCTTTCTTT,CASSPPPGTGSTEAFF
TRBV29-1,few,TRBJ1-4,-,12,TGCAGCGTGGGGGCAACTAATGAAAAACTGTTTTTT,CSVGATNEKLFF
TRBV19,-,TRBJ2-1,TRBD1,15,TGTGCCAGTAGACCTGACAGGGCCCTTTGGAATGAGCAGTTCTTC,CASRPDRALWNEQFF
TRBV30,-,TRBJ2-7,-,12,TGTGCCTGGAGGGGCCAGGGGTTCTATGCGTACTTC,CAWRGQGFYAYF
TRBV5-1,-,TRBJ1-1,-,13,TGCGCCAGCAGCTTAATTGTGGGCACTGAAGCTTTCTTT,CASSLIVGTEAFF
TRBV28,-,TRBJ1-1,TRBD1,15,TGTGCCAGCAGTTTCACGACAGGGTATAGCTCTGAAGCTTTCTTT,CASSFTTGYSSEAFF
TRBV30,few,TRBJ1-4,-,15,TGTGCCTGGAGTGTACAGACAGGTAGTAATGAAAAACTGTTTTTT,CAWSVQTGSNEKLFF
TRBV25-1,-,TRBJ2-7,-,13,TGTGCCAGCAGTAAGGGTTCGACCTACGAGCAGTACTTC,CASSKGSTYEQYF
TRBV7-2,once,TRBJ1-6,-,13,TGTGCCAGCAGCTTAGCGTTTGAAGGCCCCCTCCACTTT,CASSLAFEGPLHF
TRBV5-1,-,TRBJ2-1,TRBD1,16,TGCGCCAGCAGCTGGGGAACAGGGGGCCCCACCAATGAGCAGTTCTTC,CASSWGTGGPTNEQFF
TRBV9,-,TRBJ2-5,-,13,TGTGCCAGCAGTGGGGGACCCCAAGAGACCCAGTACTTC,CASSGGPQETQYF
TRBV21-1,-,TRBJ2-6,-,17,TGTGCCAGCAGCAAAGGGCTACTAGCAGCTGGGGCCAACGTCCTGACTTTC,CASSKGLLAAGANVLTF
TRBV21-1,-,TRBJ2-1,-,16,TGTGCCAGCAGCAAAGCCGGGGGGAAATCCTACAATGAGCAGTTCTTC,CASSKAGGKSYNEQFF
TRBV4-2,-,TRBJ2-1,-,19,TGTGCCAGCAGCCTCAATCCCTCCGGGGCGAGTAGCACCTACAATGAGCAGTTCTTC,CASSLNPSGASSTYNEQFF
TRBV5-1,once,TRBJ2-5,-,13,TGCGCCAGCAGCTTTTCAGCGGCGGAGACCCAGTACTTC,CASSFSAAETQYF
TRBV4-3,-,TRBJ2-3,TRBD2,16,TGCGCCAGCAGCCAAGTCGGGGCGGGAGTGGGAGATACGCAGTATTTT,CASSQVGAGVGDTQYF
TRBV25-1,-,TRBJ1-5,TRBD1,15,TGTGCCAGCAGTGACACGACAGGGAGCAATCAGCCCCAGCATTTT,CASSDTTGSNQPQHF
TRBV28,once,TRBJ2-1,TRBD1,14,TGTGCCAGCGGCCCAGGGGGATTATACAATGAGCAGTTCTTC,CASGPGGLYNEQFF
TRBV11-2,-,TRBJ2-1,-,17,TGTGCCAGCAGCTTAAGACGGTCGGGAAGCTCCTACAATGAGCAGTTCTTC,CASSLRRSGSSYNEQFF
TRBV6-1,-,TRBJ2-2,-,10,TGTGCCAGCCGTGGCGGGGAGCTGTTTTTT,CASRGGELFF
TRBV27,-,TRBJ2-1,-,15,TGTGCCAGCAGCCTGGACTGGAGAATCTACAATGAGCAGTTCTTC,CASSLDWRIYNEQFF
TRBV2,-,TRBJ1-1,-,14,TGTGCCAGCAGTGGGGCCAGGGGTCCCACTGAAGCTTTCTTT,CASSGARGPTEAFF
TRBV6-5,few,TRBJ2-6,TRBD1,15,TGTGCCAGCAGTTACGAGGGGGCAGGGGCCAACGTCCTGACTTTC,CASSYEGAGANVLTF
TRBV21-1,-,TRBJ1-2,-,14,TGTGCCAGCGCCAAAGGGGGAGGAAGCTATGGCTACACCTTC,CASAKGGGSYGYTF